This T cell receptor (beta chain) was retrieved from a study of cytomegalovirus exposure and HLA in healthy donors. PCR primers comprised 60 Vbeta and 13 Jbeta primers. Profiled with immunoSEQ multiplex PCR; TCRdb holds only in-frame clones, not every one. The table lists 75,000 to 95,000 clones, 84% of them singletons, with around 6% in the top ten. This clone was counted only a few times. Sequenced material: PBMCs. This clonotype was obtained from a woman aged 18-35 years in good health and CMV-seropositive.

DNA for the CDR3: TGTGCCAGCAGCTTGGCAGGGGGCGGTACAGATACGCAGTATTTT. This encodes CASSLAGGGTDTQYF. V and J are TRBV5-4 and TRBJ2-3; 8 bases are a match to TRBD1. The CDR3 extends over 15 amino acids. Germline CDR1 and CDR2: SGHNT and YYREEE (reference sequence). After removal of 0 bases from V and 3 bases from J, the junction contained 3 bases not matched to a gene.